This passage covers 32 T cell receptor beta chains from one sample sequenced in a study of T-cell reconstitution after alpha-beta-depleted transplantation in children. Unique molecular identifiers featured in how the TCRbeta library was prepared. One entry per CDR3 protein, called by TCRdb with MiXCR from the PCR reads. The repertoire has under 450,000 distinct CDR3 sequences, about an eighth of them found once; the top ten carry 3.5% to 4.5%. Sequences were derived from PBMCs, sampled from the stem cell graft. These receptors were taken from a human donor who donated a stem cell graft to a child with Fanconi anemia.

At least ten counts were recorded for this clonotype. This chain joins TRBV3-1 and TRBJ1-1; D uncertain. The CDR3 consists of 13 residues. Germline CDR1 is LGHDT and CDR2 is YNNKEL (reference sequence). V gave up 0 bases and J gave up 3 bases, with 5 bases separating them. The CDR3 spells CASSQDRDTEAFF. The CDR3 DNA follows: TGTGCCAGCAGCCAAGACCGCGACACTGAAGCTTTCTTT.

This sequence joins TRBV7-9 and TRBJ1-5; weak D call: TRBD1 (5 bases). Germline-derived CDR1 and CDR2 are SEHNR and FQNEAQ (reference sequence). CDR3 length equals 13 residues. Trimming pared 8 bases from V and 3 bases from J, leaving 11 bases between. CDR3 residues: CASRSGDNQPQHF. The CDR3 bases are TGTGCCAGCCGGTCGGGGGACAATCAGCCCCAGCATTTT. The complete variable domain, with remaining parts taken from reference TRBV7-9 and TRBJ1-5, reads DTGVSQNPRHKITKRGQNVTFRCDPISEHNRLYWYRQTLGQGPEFLTYFQNEAQLEKSRLLSDRFSAERPKGSFSTLEIQRTEQGDSAMYLCASRSGDNQPQHFGDGTRLSIL.

This clonotype was counted ten times or more. The V gene is TRBV10-3, the J gene TRBJ2-2; D remains unclear. Between the trimmed V and J ends, which lost 3 bases and 0 bases, there was a span of 8 bases. This CDR3 has 15 residues. CDR1 ENHRY and CDR2 SYGVKD come from the germline V gene. Here the CDR3 DNA reads TGTGCCATCAGTGAAATGCCAACGAACACCGGGGAGCTGTTTTTT. It translates to CAISEMPTNTGELFF.

This clonotype has more than one count but fewer than ten. The chain employs TRBV18 and TRBJ2-3; D is unclear. V was pared by 3 bases and J by 2 bases, with 9 bases between. This CDR3 has 14 residues. Germline V gene lookup returns CDR1 KGHSH and CDR2 LQKENI. CDR3 bases: TGTGCCAGCTCACCGACTCAGAACACAGATACGCAGTATTTT. This translates into CASSPTQNTDTQYF.

There are a few counts of this clonotype. V gene TRBV5-1 combines with J gene TRBJ1-1; no firm D call. Germline loops: CDR1 SGHRS, CDR2 YFSETQ. The CDR3 is made up of 13 amino acids. Trimming removed 4 bases at V and 2 bases at J, with 9 bases between. CDR3 protein: CASSHGYNTEAFF. The CDR3 DNA follows: TGCGCCAGCAGCCACGGCTACAACACTGAAGCTTTCTTT.

The J gene is TRBJ1-1, the V gene TRBV29-1, with 11 bases aligning to TRBD1. Looked up from germline, CDR1 is SQVTM and CDR2 is ANQGSEA. V gave up 6 bases and J gave up 8 bases; unmatched junction bases: 8. This CDR3 contains 13 residues. CDR3 DNA: TGCAGCGTCGGTGCTGGACAGGGGGCAGAAGCTTTCTTT. It codes for CSVGAGQGAEAFF.

This clonotype showed up just a few times. The chain combines TRBV14 with TRBJ1-6; D is ambiguous. The CDR3 totals 14 residues. Germline values: CDR1 SGHDN, CDR2 FVKESK. V dropped 1 base and J dropped 9 bases, with 10 bases sitting between them. The CDR3 sequence: CASSQGWIGSPLHF. As DNA, the CDR3 is TGTGCCAGCAGCCAAGGGTGGATCGGTTCACCCCTCCACTTT.

This chain connects TRBV29-1 to TRBJ2-4, with 8 bases aligning to TRBD2. CDR1 and CDR2 from the germline V gene are SQVTM and ANQGSEA. V lost 4 bases and J lost 7; bases outside the gene matches: 15. CDR3 length: 16 residues. The CDR3 bases are TGCAGCGTTGTTCGAGCGGGGGACGTTTATCGGAACATTCAGTACTTC. Translating it yields CSVVRAGDVYRNIQYF. Using reference TRBV29-1 and TRBJ2-4 for the parts outside the CDR3, the full variable domain is SAVISQKPSRDICQRGTSLTIQCQVDSQVTMMFWYRQQPGQSLTLIATANQGSEATYESGFVIDKFPISRPNLTFSTLTVSNMSPEDSSIYLCSVVRAGDVYRNIQYFGAGTRLSVL.

The genes are TRBV21-1 and TRBJ1-2. TRBV21-1 is recorded as a pseudogene. The CDR3 has 19 amino acids. CDR3 DNA sequence: TGTGCCAGCAGCAAAGCGCTAGGGCTCCTTGAGGTCCCTAACTATGGCTACACCTTC. Amino acid sequence: CASSKALGLLEVPNYGYTF.

This clonotype has only a few counts. The V gene is TRBV5-8, the J gene TRBJ2-1; 7 bases are a match to TRBD2. Germline lookup yields CDR1 SGHTS and CDR2 YDEGEE. V gave up 1 base and J gave up 1 base; unmatched junction bases: 5. CDR3 length: 16 residues. This CDR3 is CASSLLAGESYNEQFF. CDR3 sequence (DNA): TGTGCCAGCAGCTTGCTCGCGGGGGAATCCTACAATGAGCAGTTCTTC.

The rearrangement links TRBV15 to TRBJ1-5; no clear D gene. The CDR3 length is 18 residues. Germline lookup yields CDR1 LNHNV and CDR2 YYDKDF (reference sequence). V gave up 0 bases and J gave up 2 bases, with 17 bases separating them. The DNA of the CDR3 is TGTGCCACCAGCAGAGATCGGAGTGCCCTTGAGGGCAATCAGCCCCAGCATTTT. Translating gives CATSRDRSALEGNQPQHF.

This chain connects TRBV29-1 to TRBJ1-1; 8 bases are shared with TRBD1. The V gene end was trimmed by 4 bases and the J gene end by 11 bases; junction bases not matched to a gene: 6. Germline values: CDR1 SQVTM, CDR2 ANQGSEA. CDR3 length: 11 amino acids. The CDR3 loop is CSVVDRAGAFF. CDR3 sequence (DNA): TGCAGCGTTGTGGACAGGGCAGGCGCTTTCTTT.

This clonotype has at least ten counts. The chain uses TRBV20-1 and TRBJ2-7; 7 bases agree with TRBD1. V was pared by 3 bases and J by 6 bases, with 11 bases of the junction left unmatched. The CDR3 has 14 amino acids. Germline lookup yields CDR1 DFQATT and CDR2 SNEGSKA (reference sequence). CDR3 nucleotide sequence: TGCAGTGCTAGTGTAGTGACAGGGAGTCGCGAGCAGTACTTC. It translates to CSASVVTGSREQYF.

This clonotype was observed many times. V usage is TRBV6-5 and J usage is TRBJ2-2; D call uncertain. The CDR3 sequence is 13 residues long. V lost 0 bases and J 9 bases, leaving 8 bases between the germline ends. CDR1 and CDR2 from the germline V gene are MNHEY and SVGAGI. The CDR3 sequence: CASSYSGPRELFF. In DNA, the CDR3 is TGTGCCAGCAGTTACTCCGGGCCCAGGGAGCTGTTTTTT.

The J gene is TRBJ2-1, the V gene TRBV18; the D gene is possibly TRBD2 (5 bases). Germline V gives CDR1 KGHSH, CDR2 LQKENI. The CDR3 is made up of 12 amino acids. V gave up 1 base and J gave up 13 bases, with 11 bases separating them. The CDR3 sequence is CASSPLVEGQFF. As DNA, the CDR3 is TGTGCCAGCTCACCACTCGTAGAGGGACAGTTCTTC. The full variable domain, completed using reference TRBV18 and TRBJ2-1, is NAGVMQNPRHLVRRRGQEARLRCSPMKGHSHVYWYRQLPEEGLKFMVYLQKENIIDESGMPKERFSAEFPKEGPSILRIQQVVRGDSAAYFCASSPLVEGQFFGPGTRLTVL.

This clonotype was found many times. The CDR3 spells CASSPPESYEKLFF. The CDR3 DNA reads TGTGCCAGCTCACCACCGGAGAGTTATGAAAAACTGTTTTTT. V usage is TRBV18 and J usage is TRBJ1-4, with D hard to call. This CDR3 contains 14 residues. The V gene lost 0 bases and the J gene lost 6 bases, with 8 bases spanning the gap. The germline V gene has CDR1 KGHSH and CDR2 LQKENI.

The chain carries TRBV5-1 and TRBJ2-3; unclear D gene. Germline V gene sequence: CDR1 SGHRS, CDR2 YFSETQ. Trimming stripped 4 bases from V and 2 bases from J, with 14 bases between. CDR3 length: 15 residues. The DNA of the CDR3 is TGCGCCAGCAGCCCGCTATTGGGAAACACAGATACGCAGTATTTT. This codes for CASSPLLGNTDTQYF.

This clonotype was observed a few times. The chain uses TRBV5-6 and TRBJ1-5; D might be TRBD1 (5 bases). This CDR3 is 15 amino acids long. Germline-derived CDR1 and CDR2 are SGHDT and YYEEEE. The germline V and J ends were trimmed by 2 bases and 2 bases, with 11 bases remaining between them. The CDR3 coding sequence is TGTGCCAGCAGCTTATCAGGGATGGGCAATCAGCCCCAGCATTTT. Protein sequence: CASSLSGMGNQPQHF.

In its sample, this clonotype was seen a few times. The chain employs TRBV18 and TRBJ1-1; a possible D gene is TRBD1 (5 bases). Germline values: CDR1 KGHSH, CDR2 LQKENI. V shed 1 base and J shed 3 bases, with 6 bases lying between them. This CDR3 region has 13 residues. CDR3 sequence reads: CASSPLQDTEAFF. The DNA of the CDR3 is TGTGCCAGCTCACCACTACAGGACACTGAAGCTTTCTTT.

This chain links TRBV30 with TRBJ1-5; 10 bases are a match to TRBD1. V was pared by 2 bases and J by 9 bases, with 7 bases of the junction left unmatched. From germline, CDR1 is GTSNPN and CDR2 SVGIG (reference sequence). The CDR3 spans 14 residues. The CDR3 loop reads CAWSRQGAATPQHF. CDR3 DNA: TGTGCCTGGAGTCGACAGGGGGCTGCTACGCCCCAGCATTTT.

This clonotype has at least ten counts. The CDR3 sequence: CSARPWTARDSPLHF. For the CDR3, the DNA is TGCAGTGCTAGACCATGGACAGCCCGGGATTCACCCCTCCACTTT. This rearrangement joins TRBV20-1 to TRBJ1-6; D perhaps matches TRBD1 (6 bases). CDR3 length: 15 residues. Looked up from germline, CDR1 is DFQATT and CDR2 is SNEGSKA (reference sequence). V lost 2 bases, J lost 8 bases, and 16 bases lay in between.

In this sample, this clonotype turned up many times. This sequence joins TRBV7-2 and TRBJ2-1; D possibly uses TRBD1 or TRBD2 (5 bases each). V was pared by 4 bases and J by 10 bases, with 11 bases between. The CDR3 length is 12 residues. Looked up from germline, CDR1 is SGHTA and CDR2 is FQGNSA. The DNA for the CDR3 is TGTGCCAGCAGCTCGGGGCTTAGGGAGCAGTTCTTC. Protein: CASSSGLREQFF.

The J gene is TRBJ2-7, the V gene TRBV6-2 or TRBV6-3; possibly TRBD2 for D (5 bases). This CDR3 is built from 14 residues. Germline-derived CDR1 and CDR2 are MNHEY and SVGEGT. The germline V and J ends were trimmed by 6 bases and 0 bases, with 12 bases remaining between them. CDR3 nucleotides: TGTGCCAGCAGCCCCGGGCGGGCCTCCTACGAGCAGTACTTC. This translates into CASSPGRASYEQYF.

This clonotype has more than one count but fewer than ten. The rearrangement links TRBV19 to TRBJ1-5; D gene ambiguous. The germline gives CDR1 LNHDA, CDR2 SQIVND (reference sequence). V gave up 4 bases and J gave up 3 bases, with 7 bases separating them. The CDR3 covers 13 residues. CDR3 sequence reads: CASSRGNNQPQHF. The CDR3 nucleotides are TGTGCCAGTAGTAGGGGAAACAATCAGCCCCAGCATTTT.

This rearrangement joins TRBV20-1 to TRBJ1-5; tentative D call: TRBD1 (5 bases). CDR3 length equals 12 residues. Trimming left V 6 bases short and J 7 bases short, with 13 bases between. Germline loops: CDR1 DFQATT, CDR2 SNEGSKA (reference sequence). The CDR3 loop is CSAAPGMQPQHF. CDR3 nucleotide sequence: TGCAGTGCCGCCCCAGGGATGCAGCCCCAGCATTTT.

This clonotype was recorded at least ten times. The CDR3 nucleotides read TGCAGCGTTGGACAGGGAAGAAGTGAAAAACTGTTTTTT. Translation gives CSVGQGRSEKLFF. The rearrangement joins TRBV29-1 to TRBJ1-4; TRBD1 agrees at 7 bases. The germline CDR1 and CDR2 sequences are SQVTM and ANQGSEA. The CDR3 totals 13 residues. V was pared by 4 bases and J by 7 bases, with 6 bases of the junction left unmatched.

The chain links TRBV6-2 or TRBV6-3 to TRBJ1-4, with D possibly matching TRBD1 (6 bases). CDR1 and CDR2 from the germline V gene are MNHEY and SVGEGT. Trimming took 6 bases from V and 7 from J, leaving 18 bases between them. The CDR3 length is 15 residues. The CDR3 is CASSAPDRLGEKLFF. Written as DNA, the CDR3 is TGTGCCAGCAGCGCGCCGGACAGACTTGGTGAAAAACTGTTTTTT.

This clonotype has only a few counts. This chain joins TRBV5-1 and TRBJ1-1; D uncertain. CDR1 is SGHRS, CDR2 YFSETQ, per germline. The CDR3 totals 14 residues. The V gene lost 0 bases and the J gene lost 4 bases, with 10 bases spanning the gap. CDR3 sequence reads: CASSLVDRSTEAFF. The CDR3 coding sequence is TGCGCCAGCAGCTTGGTAGATCGGAGCACTGAAGCTTTCTTT.

The chain combines TRBV7-2 with TRBJ2-2, with 9 nucleotides matching TRBD2. V was pared by 0 bases and J by 5 bases, with 7 bases of the junction left unmatched. This CDR3 has 17 amino acids. Germline V gene sequence: CDR1 SGHTA, CDR2 FQGNSA. CDR3 bases: TGTGCCAGCAGCTTAGCGCGAAGCGGGGGGAGGACCGGGGAGCTGTTTTTT. Its protein is CASSLARSGGRTGELFF.

This clonotype occurred many times. This sequence joins TRBV12-3 or TRBV12-4 and TRBJ2-1; D is unresolved. Trimming stripped 2 bases from V and 3 bases from J, with 5 bases between. The CDR3 loop spans 13 amino acids. CDR3: CASSLRFYNEQFF. Written as DNA, the CDR3 is TGTGCCAGCAGTTTAAGGTTCTACAATGAGCAGTTCTTC.

This clonotype appeared a few times. The chain links TRBV18 to TRBJ2-1; 8 bases are shared with TRBD1. The germline V gene has CDR1 KGHSH and CDR2 LQKENI. The CDR3 has 16 amino acids. Unmatched junction bases numbered 12, after V lost 3 bases and J lost 8 bases. DNA of the CDR3: TGTGCCAGCTCACCCTCGATGACAGGGGCTAGGGATGAGCAGTTCTTC. It encodes CASSPSMTGARDEQFF.

This clonotype was counted only a few times. V gene TRBV20-1 combines with J gene TRBJ2-4; TRBD1 matches 10 bases. CDR3 length: 16 residues. Germline CDR1 reads DFQATT; CDR2 reads SNEGSKA (reference sequence). V lost 6 bases, J lost 3 bases, and 11 bases stayed unmatched. The CDR3 reads CSAPGWGQGRKNIQYF. CDR3 DNA: TGCAGTGCCCCCGGGTGGGGACAGGGGCGCAAAAACATTCAGTACTTC.